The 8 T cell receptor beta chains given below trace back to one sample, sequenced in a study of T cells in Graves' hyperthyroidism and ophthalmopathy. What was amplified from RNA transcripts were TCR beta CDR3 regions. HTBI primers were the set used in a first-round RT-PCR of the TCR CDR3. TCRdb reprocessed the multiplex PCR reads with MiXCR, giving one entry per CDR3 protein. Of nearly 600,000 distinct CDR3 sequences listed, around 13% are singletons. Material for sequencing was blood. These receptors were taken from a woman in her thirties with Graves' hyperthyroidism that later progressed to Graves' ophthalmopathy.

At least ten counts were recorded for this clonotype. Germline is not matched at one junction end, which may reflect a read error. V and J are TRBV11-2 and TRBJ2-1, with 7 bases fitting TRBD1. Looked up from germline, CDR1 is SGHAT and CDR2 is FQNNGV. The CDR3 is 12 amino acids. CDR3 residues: CASSSLPGQMVF. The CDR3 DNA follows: TGTGCCAGCAGCTCACTTCCGGGACAGATGGTCTTC. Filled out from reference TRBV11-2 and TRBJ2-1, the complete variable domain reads EAGVAQSPRYKIIEKRQSVAFWCNPISGHATLYWYQQILGQGPKLLIQFQNNGVVDDSQLPKDRFSAERLKGVDSTLKIQPAKLEDSAVYLCASSSLPGQMVFGPGTRLTVL.

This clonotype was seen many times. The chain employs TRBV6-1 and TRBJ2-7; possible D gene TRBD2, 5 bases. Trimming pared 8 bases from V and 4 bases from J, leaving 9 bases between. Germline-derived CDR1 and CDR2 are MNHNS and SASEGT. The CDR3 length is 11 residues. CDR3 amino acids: CASRRQYEQYF. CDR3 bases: TGTGCCAGCCGGAGGCAGTACGAGCAGTACTTC.

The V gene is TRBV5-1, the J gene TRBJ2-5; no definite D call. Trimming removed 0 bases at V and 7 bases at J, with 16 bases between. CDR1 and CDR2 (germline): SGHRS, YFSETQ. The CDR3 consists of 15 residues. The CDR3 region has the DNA TGCGCCAGCAGCTTGGACGGACGAACCTCCGGGACCCAGTACTTC. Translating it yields CASSLDGRTSGTQYF.

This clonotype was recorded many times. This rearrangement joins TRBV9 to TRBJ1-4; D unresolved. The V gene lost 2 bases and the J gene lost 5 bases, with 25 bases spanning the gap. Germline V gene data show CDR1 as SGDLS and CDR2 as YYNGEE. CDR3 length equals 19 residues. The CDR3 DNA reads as TGTGCCAGCAGCGTGAACACTGACGGGCGCTTGAGGGAAAATGAAAAACTGTTTTTT. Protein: CASSVNTDGRLRENEKLFF. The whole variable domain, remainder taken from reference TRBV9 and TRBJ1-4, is DSGVTQTPKHLITATGQRVTLRCSPRSGDLSVYWYQQSLDQGLQFLIQYYNGEERAKGNILERFSAQQFPDLHSELNLSSLELGDSALYFCASSVNTDGRLRENEKLFFGSGTQLSVL.

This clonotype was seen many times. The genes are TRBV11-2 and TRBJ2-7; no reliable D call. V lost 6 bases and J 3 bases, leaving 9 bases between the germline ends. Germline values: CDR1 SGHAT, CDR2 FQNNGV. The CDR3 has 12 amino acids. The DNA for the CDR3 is TGTGCCAGCAGTTACGACCTCTACGAGCAGTACTTC. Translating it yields CASSYDLYEQYF.

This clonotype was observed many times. CDR3 in DNA: TGCAGTGCCCCCGGACAGGGGTTTGGAAGGGCTTTGCAGCCCCAGCATTTT. It is translated as CSAPGQGFGRALQPQHF. This chain joins TRBV20-1 and TRBJ1-5; 9 bases align to TRBD1. The CDR3 has 17 amino acids. The V gene end was trimmed by 6 bases and the J gene end by 7 bases; junction bases not matched to a gene: 19. The germline V gene encodes CDR1 DFQATT and CDR2 SNEGSKA (reference sequence).

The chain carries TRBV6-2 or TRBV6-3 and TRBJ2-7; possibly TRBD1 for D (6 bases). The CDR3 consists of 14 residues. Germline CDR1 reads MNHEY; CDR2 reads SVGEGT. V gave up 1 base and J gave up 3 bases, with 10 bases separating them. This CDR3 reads CASSYYDRIYEQYF. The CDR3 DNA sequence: TGTGCCAGCAGTTACTATGACAGGATCTACGAGCAGTACTTC.

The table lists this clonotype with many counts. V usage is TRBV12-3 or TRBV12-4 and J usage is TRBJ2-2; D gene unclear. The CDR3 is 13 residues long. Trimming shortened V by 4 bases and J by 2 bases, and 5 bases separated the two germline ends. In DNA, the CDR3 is TGTGCCAGCAGTTGGGATAACACCGGGGAGCTGTTTTTT. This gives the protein CASSWDNTGELFF.